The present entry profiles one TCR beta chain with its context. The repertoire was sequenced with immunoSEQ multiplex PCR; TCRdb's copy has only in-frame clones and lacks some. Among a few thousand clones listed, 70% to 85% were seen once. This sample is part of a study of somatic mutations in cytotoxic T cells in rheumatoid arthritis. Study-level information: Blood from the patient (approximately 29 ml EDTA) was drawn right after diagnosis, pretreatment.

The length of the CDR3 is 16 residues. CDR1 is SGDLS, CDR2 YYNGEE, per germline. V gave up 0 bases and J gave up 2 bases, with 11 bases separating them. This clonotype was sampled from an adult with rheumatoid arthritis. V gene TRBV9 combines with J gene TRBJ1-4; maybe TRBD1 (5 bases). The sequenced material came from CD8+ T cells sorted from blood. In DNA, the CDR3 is TGTGCCAGCAGCGTAGCTCACGGGGCGACTAATGAAAAACTGTTTTTT. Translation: CASSVAHGATNEKLFF. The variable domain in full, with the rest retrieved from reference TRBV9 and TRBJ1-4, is DSGVTQTPKHLITATGQRVTLRCSPRSGDLSVYWYQQSLDQGLQFLIQYYNGEERAKGNILERFSAQQFPDLHSELNLSSLELGDSALYFCASSVAHGATNEKLFFGSGTQLSVL.